The 19 T cell receptor beta chains presented below share a single source sample, sequenced in a study of PD-1 blockade in classical Hodgkin lymphoma. Each of the patients experienced relapse following autologous stem cell transplantation, and their brentuximab vedotin exposure differed. With magnetic negative selection, CD4+ T cells were purified from PBMCs that had been thawed. Clones were read by immunoSEQ multiplex PCR, and TCRdb kept only the in-frame ones, dropping some. Of 10,000 to 15,000 clones listed, about nine tenths were seen once; the top ten hold 0.4% to 0.5%. Sequencing was performed on CD4+ T cells from blood, taken at baseline. The source of these receptors is a human donor with classical Hodgkin lymphoma.

The V gene is TRBV19, the J gene TRBJ2-2; the match to TRBD1 covers 7 bases. Germline CDR1 is LNHDA and CDR2 is SQIVND (reference sequence). Germline trimming cut 4 bases from V and 6 bases from J; bases unmatched to any gene: 8. The CDR3 sequence is 15 residues long. This chain's CDR3 is CASSTQGDVAGELFF. CDR3 nucleotide sequence: TGTGCCAGTAGTACCCAGGGGGATGTTGCCGGGGAGCTGTTTTTT.

The chain links TRBV18 to TRBJ2-6, with 11 bases fitting TRBD1. The ends lost 1 base at V and 4 bases at J; junction bases unmatched: 3. There are 17 residues in the CDR3. Germline loops: CDR1 KGHSH, CDR2 LQKENI. CDR3 region: CASSPRTGGSGANVLTF. CDR3 sequence (DNA): TGTGCCAGCTCACCACGGACAGGGGGCTCCGGGGCCAACGTCCTGACTTTC.

The chain recombines TRBV7-6 with TRBJ2-3; the D is unclear. With 3 bases removed from V and 1 base from J, the gap between germline ends came to 17 bases. The CDR3 contains 17 residues. Germline CDR1 is SGHVS and CDR2 is FNYEAQ. The CDR3 DNA reads TGTGCCAGCAGCTTCATAACTAATAATAAGGGCACAGATACGCAGTATTTT. Its translation: CASSFITNNKGTDTQYF.

The gene calls are TRBV6-1 and TRBJ1-5, with 7 bases fitting TRBD1. With 5 bases clipped from V and 6 bases from J, the junction kept 10 bases outside the gene matches. There are 15 residues in the CDR3. Germline V gene data show CDR1 as MNHNS and CDR2 as SASEGT. This CDR3 reads CASSQITGVSQPQHF. CDR3 nucleotides: TGTGCCAGCAGTCAAATCACAGGGGTCAGTCAGCCCCAGCATTTT.

The J gene is TRBJ1-1, the V gene TRBV2; D is uncertain. The V and J ends lost 5 bases and 1 base respectively, with 8 bases between them. The CDR3 runs 13 residues. Germline V gene data show CDR1 as SNHLY and CDR2 as FYNNEI. CDR3 sequence (DNA): TGTGCCAGCAGTCAAAACCCGAACACTGAAGCTTTCTTT. Its translation: CASSQNPNTEAFF.

CDR3 sequence (DNA): TGCGCCAGCAGCTGGACAGGGGGATGGGGGCAAGAGACCCAGTACTTC. Its translation is CASSWTGGWGQETQYF. V is TRBV5-1 and J is TRBJ2-5, with 10 bases fitting TRBD1. V lost 3 bases, J lost 2 bases, and 7 bases stayed unmatched. CDR3 size: 16 residues. From germline, CDR1 is SGHRS and CDR2 YFSETQ. Full variable domain (rest looked up from reference TRBV5-1 and TRBJ2-5): KAGVTQTPRYLIKTRGQQVTLSCSPISGHRSVSWYQQTPGQGLQFLFEYFSETQRNKGNFPGRFSGRQFSNSRSEMNVSTLELGDSALYLCASSWTGGWGQETQYFGPGTRLLVL.

This chain connects TRBV6-1 to TRBJ2-7; D perhaps matches TRBD1 (5 bases). The CDR3 extends over 14 amino acids. CDR1 is MNHNS and CDR2 is SASEGT in the germline V gene. Trimming removed 4 bases from V and 1 base from J, with 11 bases in between. CDR3 protein: CASSVTGSSYEQYF. CDR3 DNA: TGTGCCAGCAGTGTTACAGGCTCGTCCTACGAGCAGTACTTC.

V usage is TRBV7-2 and J usage is TRBJ1-1; TRBD1 is a possible D gene (6 bases). The CDR3 runs 12 residues. Per the germline V gene, CDR1 is SGHTA and CDR2 is FQGNSA. V lost 4 bases to trimming and J lost 6 bases, with 9 bases between them. The chain's CDR3 is CASSYGGSEAFF. CDR3 nucleotides: TGTGCCAGCAGCTATGGGGGCTCTGAAGCTTTCTTT.

This clone was detected only a few times. CDR3 DNA sequence: TGCGCCAGCCGAATACCGGGGGTGAATGGCTACACCTTC. It translates to CASRIPGVNGYTF. V usage is TRBV10-1 and J usage is TRBJ1-2; a possible D gene is TRBD1 (5 bases). This CDR3 region has 13 residues. Trimming shortened V by 8 bases and J by 6 bases, and 16 bases separated the two germline ends. Germline V lookup: CDR1 WNHNN, CDR2 SYGVQD (reference sequence).

This clone appeared a few times. The J gene is TRBJ2-7, the V gene TRBV28; 7 positions match TRBD2. Trimming removed 2 bases from V and 5 bases from J; junction bases left unmatched: 6. The V gene's germline CDR1 is MDHEN and CDR2 SYDVKM. There are 14 residues in the CDR3. CDR3: CASSLLAGANEQYF. Written as DNA, the CDR3 is TGTGCCAGCAGTTTACTGGCGGGAGCCAACGAGCAGTACTTC.

The rearrangement links TRBV27 to TRBJ1-6, with 7 positions matching TRBD1. Germline V gene lookup returns CDR1 MNHEY and CDR2 SMNVEV (reference sequence). V dropped 8 bases and J dropped 6; count of bases not matched to a gene: 16. The CDR3 has 17 residues. The CDR3 nucleotides are TGTGCCAGCCCCTTTAGGGGGGACAGCAACCCTAATTCACCCCTCCACTTT. Encoded protein: CASPFRGDSNPNSPLHF.

This clone came up once. The rearrangement links TRBV27 to TRBJ2-7; TRBD2 agrees at 8 bases. With V trimmed by 5 bases and J by 5 bases, 14 bases remained unmatched. The CDR3 loop spans 16 amino acids. The germline CDR1 and CDR2 sequences are MNHEY and SMNVEV (reference sequence). The CDR3 is CASSHPNGRARNEQYF. The CDR3 DNA reads TGTGCCAGCAGTCATCCGAACGGGAGGGCCCGGAACGAGCAGTACTTC.

The chain uses TRBV5-1 and TRBJ2-1; D tentatively fits TRBD1 or TRBD2 (5 bases each). Germline V CDR1 and CDR2: SGHRS, YFSETQ. The V end was cut by 0 bases, the J end by 0 bases, with 7 bases between. This CDR3 region has 15 residues. CDR3 coding DNA: TGCGCCAGCAGCTTGGAGGGGAGCTCCTACAATGAGCAGTTCTTC. Translating gives CASSLEGSSYNEQFF.

This clone was detected only once. The chain uses TRBV19 and TRBJ2-2; the D gene could be TRBD1 or TRBD2 (8 bases each). The length of the CDR3 is 16 residues. The germline CDR1 and CDR2 sequences are LNHDA and SQIVND (reference sequence). V was trimmed by 8 bases and J by 2 bases, leaving 18 bases between them. The CDR3 reads CASQGAGGLNTGELFF. The DNA for the CDR3 is TGTGCCAGTCAGGGGGCGGGAGGACTAAACACCGGGGAGCTGTTTTTT. The full variable domain, completed using reference TRBV19 and TRBJ2-2, is DGGITQSPKYLFRKEGQNVTLSCEQNLNHDAMYWYRQDPGQGLRLIYYSQIVNDFQKGDIAEGYSVSREKKESFPLTVTSAQKNPTAFYLCASQGAGGLNTGELFFGEGSRLTVL.

The rearrangement links TRBV7-8 to TRBJ2-3, with 10 bases aligning to TRBD1. Germline CDR1 reads SGHVS; CDR2 reads FQNEAQ. The length of the CDR3 is 16 residues. The trim removed 4 bases at V and 5 bases at J, leaving 9 bases unmatched. As DNA, the CDR3 is TGTGCCAGCAGCTCATCACCGGGACAGGGGTTAGATACGCAGTATTTT. It codes for CASSSSPGQGLDTQYF.

The J gene is TRBJ2-7, the V gene TRBV29-1, with TRBD2 as a possible D gene (6 bases). V lost 4 bases and J lost 3, with 10 bases in between. The CDR3 sequence is 12 residues long. Germline loops: CDR1 SQVTM, CDR2 ANQGSEA. CDR3 nucleotides: TGCAGCGTTGTGAATAGCGGCTACGAGCAGTACTTC. Its protein product is CSVVNSGYEQYF.

This sequence joins TRBV5-4 and TRBJ1-4, with TRBD1 matching over 7 bases. Trimming took 2 bases from V and 4 from J; bases not matched to a gene: 5. The length of the CDR3 is 15 residues. Germline-derived CDR1 and CDR2 are SGHNT and YYREEE (reference sequence). CDR3 in DNA: TGTGCCAGCAGCTTATCGACAGGGAGTAATGAAAAACTGTTTTTT. It specifies CASSLSTGSNEKLFF.

J is TRBJ1-1 and V is TRBV29-1; 10 nucleotides match TRBD1. Germline CDR1 and CDR2: SQVTM and ANQGSEA. J gave up 5 bases and V 4 bases, and 10 bases lay outside the gene matches. The CDR3 spans 15 residues. CDR3 in DNA: TGCAGCGTTGGCCGGGACAGGGGCTCGAAAACTGAAGCTTTCTTT. Protein: CSVGRDRGSKTEAFF.

The J gene is TRBJ2-1, the V gene TRBV25-1; TRBD1 matches 8 bases. V lost 3 bases to trimming and J lost 6 bases; unmatched junction nucleotides: 4. The CDR3 runs 14 residues. Germline V lookup: CDR1 MGHDK, CDR2 SYGVNS. As DNA, the CDR3 is TGTGCCAGCAGTGACCTCACAGGGGGCAATGAGCAGTTCTTC. Residues: CASSDLTGGNEQFF.